This T cell receptor (beta chain) is from a study of cytomegalovirus exposure and HLA in healthy donors. Study-wide findings and caveats: Sequence variants that were highly shared formed a cluster that was likely a sequencing artifact. Later, TCR association rates were found to vary by HLA locus, highest for DRB1 and lowest for HLA-C. Reportedly, a later analysis found an Asian-associated ancestry cluster had fewer N-insertions than the approximately 700-donor mean. Analyses of presence and absence presupposed an approximately uniform sequencing depth across donors.

As to this clone: Its antigen is still unknown.

This CDR3 is built from 18 residues. The V gene end was trimmed by 8 bases and the J gene end by 1 base; junction bases not matched to a gene: 18. Germline V gene lookup returns CDR1 MDHEN and CDR2 SYDVKM. The PCR was carried out with 60 Vbeta primers and 13 Jbeta primers. Assay used: immunoSEQ multiplex PCR; TCRdb lists only in-frame clones, some missing. The data contain approximately 150,000 clones, over 75% of them seen just once; the ten biggest clones take up around 4%. Sequenced sample: PBMCs. V is TRBV28 and J is TRBJ1-2; 8 bases fit TRBD1. The source is a man between 40 and 49 years old in good health and CMV-seronegative. Here the CDR3 DNA reads TGTGCCAGCCACTTTATTGTCAGGACAGGGAACTTTAACTATGGCTACACCTTC. This codes for CASHFIVRTGNFNYGYTF.